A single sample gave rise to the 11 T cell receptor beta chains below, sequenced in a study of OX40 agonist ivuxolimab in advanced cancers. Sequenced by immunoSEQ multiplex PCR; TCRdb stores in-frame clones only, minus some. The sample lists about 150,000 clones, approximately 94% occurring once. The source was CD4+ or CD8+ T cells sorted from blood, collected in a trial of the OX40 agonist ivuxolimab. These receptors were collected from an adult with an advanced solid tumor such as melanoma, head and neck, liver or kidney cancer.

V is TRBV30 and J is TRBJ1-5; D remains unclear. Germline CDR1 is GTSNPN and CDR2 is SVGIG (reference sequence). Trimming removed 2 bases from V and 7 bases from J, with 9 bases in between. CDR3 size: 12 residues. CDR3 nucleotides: TGTGCCTGGAGTCTCAATCGGCAGCCCCAGCATTTT. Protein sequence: CAWSLNRQPQHF.

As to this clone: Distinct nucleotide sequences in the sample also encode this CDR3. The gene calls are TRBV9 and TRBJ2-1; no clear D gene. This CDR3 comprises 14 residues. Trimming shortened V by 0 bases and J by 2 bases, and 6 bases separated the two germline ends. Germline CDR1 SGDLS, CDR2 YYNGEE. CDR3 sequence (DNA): TGTGCCAGCAGCGTAGGAGGAACCTACAATGAGCAGTTCTTC. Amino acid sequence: CASSVGGTYNEQFF.

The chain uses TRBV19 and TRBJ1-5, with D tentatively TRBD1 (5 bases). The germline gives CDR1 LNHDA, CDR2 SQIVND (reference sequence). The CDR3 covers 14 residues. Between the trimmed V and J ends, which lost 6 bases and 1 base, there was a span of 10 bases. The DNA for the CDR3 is TGTGCCAGTAGCCAGGGTGGGAGCAATCAGCCCCAGCATTTT. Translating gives CASSQGGSNQPQHF.

The CDR3 DNA reads TGTGCCAGCAGCTTGGACAGGGTGAACACTGAAGCTTTCTTT. This codes for CASSLDRVNTEAFF. This rearrangement joins TRBV5-4 to TRBJ1-1, with D possibly being TRBD1 (6 bases). The CDR3 contains 14 residues. Germline V lookup: CDR1 SGHNT, CDR2 YYREEE (reference sequence). V was clipped by 0 bases and J by 0 bases, with 6 bases between them.

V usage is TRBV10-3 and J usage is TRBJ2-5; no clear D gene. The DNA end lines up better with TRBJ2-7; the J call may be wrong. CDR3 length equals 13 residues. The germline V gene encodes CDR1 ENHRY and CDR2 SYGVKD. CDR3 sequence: CAISEISSYEQYF. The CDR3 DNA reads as TGTGCCATCAGCGAGATATCCTCCTACGAGCAGTACTTC.

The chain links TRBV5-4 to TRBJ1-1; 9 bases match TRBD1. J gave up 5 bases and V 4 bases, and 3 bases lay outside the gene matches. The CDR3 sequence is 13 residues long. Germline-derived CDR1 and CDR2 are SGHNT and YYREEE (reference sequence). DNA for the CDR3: TGTGCCAGCAGCGCCGGGACAGGGACTGAAGCTTTCTTT. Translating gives CASSAGTGTEAFF. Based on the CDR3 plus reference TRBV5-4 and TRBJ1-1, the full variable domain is ETGVTQSPTHLIKTRGQQVTLRCSSQSGHNTVSWYQQALGQGPQFIFQYYREEENGRGNFPPRFSGLQFPNYSSELNVNALELDDSALYLCASSAGTGTEAFFGQGTRLTVV.

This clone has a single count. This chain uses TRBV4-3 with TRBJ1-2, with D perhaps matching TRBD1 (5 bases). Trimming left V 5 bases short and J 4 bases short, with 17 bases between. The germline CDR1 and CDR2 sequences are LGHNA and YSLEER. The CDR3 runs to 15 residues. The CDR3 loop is CASSGTATLGYGYTF. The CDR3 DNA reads TGCGCCAGCAGCGGGACCGCAACCTTAGGCTATGGCTACACCTTC.

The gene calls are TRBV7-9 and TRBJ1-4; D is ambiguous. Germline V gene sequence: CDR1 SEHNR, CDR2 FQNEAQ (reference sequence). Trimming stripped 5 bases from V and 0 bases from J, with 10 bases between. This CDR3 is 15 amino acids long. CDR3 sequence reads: CASSSARTTNEKLFF. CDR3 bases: TGTGCCAGCAGCAGCGCCAGGACAACTAATGAAAAACTGTTTTTT.

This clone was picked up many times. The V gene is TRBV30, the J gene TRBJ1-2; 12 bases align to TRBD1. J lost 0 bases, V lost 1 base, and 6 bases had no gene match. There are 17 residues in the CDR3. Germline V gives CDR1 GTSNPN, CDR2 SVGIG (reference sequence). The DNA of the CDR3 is TGTGCCTGGAGTGGAACGGGACAGGGGGCCACTAACTATGGCTACACCTTC. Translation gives CAWSGTGQGATNYGYTF.

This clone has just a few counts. The CDR3 DNA follows: TGTGCCAGCAGTTTAGGGACCGTCTCTGGAAACACCATATATTTT. Encoded protein: CASSLGTVSGNTIYF. This sequence joins TRBV28 and TRBJ1-3; D may be TRBD1 (5 bases). The CDR3 consists of 15 residues. Trimming stripped 2 bases from V and 0 bases from J, with 8 bases between. In germline, CDR1 is MDHEN, CDR2 SYDVKM.

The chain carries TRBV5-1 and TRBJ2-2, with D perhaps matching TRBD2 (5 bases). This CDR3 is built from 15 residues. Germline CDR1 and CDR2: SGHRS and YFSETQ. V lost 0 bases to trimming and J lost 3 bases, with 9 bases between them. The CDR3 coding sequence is TGCGCCAGCAGCTTGGAACTAGGGCACACCGGGGAGCTGTTTTTT. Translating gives CASSLELGHTGELFF.